Listed below are T cell receptor beta chains from one sample, sequenced in a study of T cells expressing NK-cell markers. TCRdb reanalyzed the 5' RACE reads and collapses them to one entry per CDR3 protein, without DNA. The sample includes some 390,000 distinct CDR3 sequences. The sample was blood T cells: a sorted CD56 or NKG2C T cell subset, CD4+ or CD8+ T cells, or bulk PBMC T cells (not recorded which). All receptors come from a woman in her fifties or sixties in good health. Both conserved end residues are part of each CDR3.

V gene,J gene,CDR3 protein
TRBV18,TRBJ2-1,CASSPGTSGNEQFF
TRBV2,TRBJ1-6,CASSEAEGWTHF
TRBV7-3,TRBJ2-1,CASSSQGLAMFNEQFF
TRBV5-1,TRBJ2-3,CASSKSGGTTDTQYF
TRBV5-1,TRBJ2-3,CASSLDRGADTQYF
TRBV5-1,TRBJ2-2,CASKPLAGETGELFF
TRBV29-1,TRBJ2-3,CSVDGGPGLAGVTDTQYF
TRBV20-1,TRBJ2-3,CSASASVSTDTQYF
TRBV20-1,TRBJ2-1,CSAGEAGALNEQFF
TRBV10-3,TRBJ2-7,CAISEGDRERPQYF
TRBV29-1,TRBJ2-3,CSARQGPDTQYF
TRBV4-1,TRBJ2-1,CASSPALAYNEQFF
TRBV18,TRBJ1-4,CASSPPGSRAGEKLFF
TRBV6-5,TRBJ2-5,CASSYNRGGETQYF
TRBV20-1,TRBJ1-6,CSASLGGPTDNSPLHF
TRBV24-1,TRBJ2-1,CATSEQGEVNEQFF
TRBV15,TRBJ2-1,CATSRDLKTSGSGEQFF
TRBV7-9,TRBJ2-7,CASSTLMLGNKLYNTYEQYF
TRBV10-3,TRBJ2-1,CAIGSRVTSYNEQFF
TRBV30,TRBJ2-3,CAQSGRADTQYF
TRBV5-1,TRBJ2-4,CASSAALPAKNIQYF
TRBV7-7,TRBJ2-2,CASSLGQGLGANTGELFF
TRBV4-2,TRBJ2-1,CASSQKGGPSEQFF
TRBV11-3,TRBJ2-1,CASSFGIGEQFF
TRBV29-1,TRBJ1-1,CSVAVKLNPNTEAFF
TRBV10-3,TRBJ2-7,CAISALAGVGEQYF
TRBV18,TRBJ2-3,CASSPGINTDTQYF
TRBV11-2,TRBJ1-2,CASSLTDKNYGYTF
TRBV20-1,TRBJ2-5,CSAPGLAGVWETQYF
TRBV15,TRBJ2-5,CATSNSGTETQYF
TRBV29-1,TRBJ2-3,CSALGQSDTQYF
TRBV7-9,TRBJ2-5,CASSNGLAIGRKEETQYF
TRBV28,TRBJ2-1,CASSRGPLNEQFF